This entry lists 30 T cell receptor beta chains sequenced from one sample in a study of Ad26.COV2.S vaccination and SARS-CoV-2 variants. This table comes from immunoSEQ multiplex PCR, and its TCRdb copy is limited to in-frame clones, with some not included. The table lists a few hundred thousand clones, over 75% of them singletons, with roughly an eighth in the top ten. The treatment was: roughly 18 received Ad26.COV2.S at low or high dose, single or two shots; about 5 received placebo; per-sample allocation not given. Sampling was performed 63 days after the first vaccine or placebo injection. The source was peripheral blood, collected in a trial of Ad26.COV2.S vaccine versus placebo. Receptor source: a person between 18 and 59 years old who received the Ad26.COV2.S COVID-19 vaccine or a placebo.

The rearrangement uses TRBV13 and TRBJ2-7, with TRBD1 matching 10 bases. Germline CDR1 reads PRHDT; CDR2 reads FYEKMQ (reference sequence). CDR3 size: 14 residues. With V trimmed by 5 bases and J by 3 bases, 4 bases remained unmatched. CDR3 amino acids: CASSLRDRGYEQYF. CDR3 in DNA: TGTGCCAGCAGCCTCCGGGACAGGGGCTACGAGCAGTACTTC.

V and J are TRBV6-5 and TRBJ2-1; a possible D gene is TRBD2 (6 bases). The germline V gene encodes CDR1 MNHEY and CDR2 SVGAGI. V lost 0 bases to trimming and J lost 6 bases, with 15 bases between them. This CDR3 spans 16 amino acids. In DNA form, the CDR3 reads TGTGCCAGCAGTTACTCAGGAGGGTATTTTCCCAATGAGCAGTTCTTC. As protein: CASSYSGGYFPNEQFF.

This sequence joins TRBV30 and TRBJ1-5; 7 bases map to TRBD1. The CDR3 totals 14 residues. J was trimmed by 6 bases and V by 3 bases; bases with no gene match: 8. Germline CDR1 GTSNPN, CDR2 SVGIG (reference sequence). CDR3 amino acids: CAWSRDSPGQPQHF. The CDR3 DNA reads TGTGCCTGGAGCCGGGACAGTCCCGGTCAGCCCCAGCATTTT.

The chain uses TRBV29-1 and TRBJ2-5; a possible D gene is TRBD1 (5 bases). The ends were cut back, 7 bases at V and 5 bases at J, with 14 bases in the middle. Germline CDR1 and CDR2: SQVTM and ANQGSEA. The CDR3 is 12 amino acids. The CDR3 DNA is TGCAGCGCGTGGGGCTCGGGCGAGACCCAGTACTTC. Translation: CSAWGSGETQYF. The whole variable domain, remainder taken from reference TRBV29-1 and TRBJ2-5, is SAVISQKPSRDICQRGTSLTIQCQVDSQVTMMFWYRQQPGQSLTLIATANQGSEATYESGFVIDKFPISRPNLTFSTLTVSNMSPEDSSIYLCSAWGSGETQYFGPGTRLLVL.

The chain joins TRBV4-1 to TRBJ2-7, with 10 bases lining up with TRBD1. The CDR3 consists of 18 residues. Losses at the gene ends were 3 bases for V and 3 bases for J; bases not matched to a gene: 14. CDR1 MGHRA and CDR2 YSYEKL come from the germline V gene. CDR3 coding DNA: TGCGCCAGCAGCCACCCTAACGGGATCGGGACAGGGGACTACGAGCAGTACTTC. Translating gives CASSHPNGIGTGDYEQYF.

V gene TRBV4-3 combines with J gene TRBJ2-7; 11 bases align to TRBD1. Germline CDR1 is LGHNA and CDR2 is YSLEER. Trimming cost V 1 base and J 3 bases; bases outside gene matches: 2. CDR3 length: 15 residues. The CDR3 DNA is TGCGCCAGCAGCCAAGGGGACAGGGGGATCTACGAGCAGTACTTC. Its translation: CASSQGDRGIYEQYF.

This rearrangement joins TRBV5-1 to TRBJ2-2; no reliable D call. Trimming cost V 4 bases and J 5 bases, with 15 bases left between them. There are 15 residues in the CDR3. Germline V gene lookup returns CDR1 SGHRS and CDR2 YFSETQ. The CDR3 reads CASSARSPGTGELFF. The CDR3 coding sequence is TGCGCCAGCAGCGCCCGGTCTCCGGGTACCGGGGAGCTGTTTTTT.

The chain links TRBV6-5 to TRBJ2-7, with D tentatively TRBD1 (5 bases). CDR1 is MNHEY, CDR2 SVGAGI, per germline. Trimming pared 0 bases from V and 5 bases from J, leaving 14 bases between. The length of the CDR3 is 15 residues. CDR3 region: CASSYSRSRAHEQYF. CDR3 nucleotide sequence: TGTGCCAGCAGTTACTCGAGGTCCAGGGCCCACGAGCAGTACTTC.

V is TRBV4-1 and J is TRBJ2-3; no clear D. The CDR3 spans 14 residues. V was clipped by 2 bases and J by 3 bases, with 9 bases between them. The germline gives CDR1 MGHRA, CDR2 YSYEKL. This CDR3 reads CASSQLLTTDTQYF. Here the CDR3 DNA reads TGCGCCAGCAGCCAATTACTGACTACAGATACGCAGTATTTT.

The rearrangement uses TRBV7-2 and TRBJ2-7; weak D call: TRBD2 (5 bases). V was clipped by 1 base and J by 2 bases, with 18 bases between them. The CDR3 is made up of 17 amino acids. Germline V gene data show CDR1 as SGHTA and CDR2 as FQGNSA. The CDR3: CASSLGLDSLLPYEQYF. In nucleotides, the CDR3 is TGTGCCAGCAGCTTAGGTCTGGACTCTCTATTGCCCTACGAGCAGTACTTC.

With regard to this clone: This CDR3 is also generated by other DNA sequences in the sample. The rearrangement uses TRBV19 and TRBJ2-3, with unresolved D. V lost 1 base to trimming and J lost 6 bases, with 2 bases between them. Germline values: CDR1 LNHDA, CDR2 SQIVND (reference sequence). The CDR3 extends over 11 amino acids. The CDR3 loop is CASSIADTQYF. The CDR3 DNA reads TGTGCCAGTAGTATAGCGGATACGCAGTATTTT.

The J gene is TRBJ1-4, the V gene TRBV7-8; D is ambiguous. The CDR3 consists of 16 residues. Germline CDR1 SGHVS, CDR2 FQNEAQ. V lost 5 bases, J lost 3 bases, and 16 bases lay in between. CDR3 sequence reads: CASSRTPGGANEKLFF. As DNA, the CDR3 is TGTGCCAGCAGCCGTACCCCTGGCGGGGCTAATGAAAAACTGTTTTTT.

The chain combines TRBV4-1 with TRBJ2-7; 7 positions match TRBD2. V was pared by 4 bases and J by 4 bases, with 7 bases of the junction left unmatched. Germline CDR1 reads MGHRA; CDR2 reads YSYEKL. This CDR3 comprises 14 residues. The DNA for the CDR3 is TGCGCCAGCAGCCTGGGGGAGGGCCGGTACGAGCAGTACTTC. Amino acids: CASSLGEGRYEQYF.

This clone was counted a single time. The chain combines TRBV6-6 with TRBJ2-1; 7 bases line up with TRBD2. The length of the CDR3 is 13 residues. Unmatched junction bases numbered 4, after V lost 5 bases and J lost 6 bases. Germline-derived CDR1 and CDR2 are MNHNY and SVGAGI (reference sequence). The CDR3 sequence: CASSSGKINEQFF. CDR3 coding DNA: TGTGCCAGCAGTAGCGGGAAGATCAATGAGCAGTTCTTC.

V gene TRBV20-1 combines with J gene TRBJ2-3, with TRBD2 matching 10 bases. Germline V gene lookup returns CDR1 DFQATT and CDR2 SNEGSKA (reference sequence). The CDR3 runs 17 residues. Trimming at V came to 3 bases and at J to 4 bases, leaving 13 bases not matched to a gene. The CDR3 region is CSASLFNASGSPDTQYF. CDR3 coding DNA: TGCAGTGCTAGTCTCTTTAATGCTAGCGGGAGCCCAGATACGCAGTATTTT.

The table lists this clone with a count of one. V and J are TRBV5-6 and TRBJ1-6; 12 bases fit TRBD1. The V segment lost 4 bases and the J segment 6 bases; nucleotides outside the gene matches: 5. The CDR3 runs to 16 residues. The V gene's germline CDR1 is SGHDT and CDR2 YYEEEE. CDR3 sequence reads: CASSRDRGLGNSPLHF. Written as DNA, the CDR3 is TGTGCCAGCAGCCGGGACAGGGGGCTTGGTAATTCACCCCTCCACTTT.

This clone was counted once. The rearrangement uses TRBV4-3 and TRBJ2-1, with D maybe TRBD1 (5 bases). V lost 1 base and J 0 bases, leaving 10 bases between the germline ends. Germline loops: CDR1 LGHNA, CDR2 YSLEER. The CDR3 is made up of 16 amino acids. CDR3 protein: CASSQGGYSSYNEQFF. The CDR3 DNA reads as TGCGCCAGCAGCCAAGGGGGCTATAGCTCCTACAATGAGCAGTTCTTC.

The rearrangement links TRBV2 to TRBJ1-4; possible D gene TRBD1, 6 bases. Per the germline V gene, CDR1 is SNHLY and CDR2 is FYNNEI. The CDR3 loop spans 15 amino acids. V was clipped by 6 bases and J by 7 bases, with 18 bases between them. CDR3 amino acids: CASSRQAGRGEKLFF. CDR3 DNA: TGTGCCAGCAGCCGACAGGCCGGACGTGGTGAAAAACTGTTTTTT.

The CDR3 sequence: CASSPTSGSLYEQFF. The DNA of the CDR3 is TGTGCCAGCAGCCCCACTAGCGGGAGCTTGTATGAGCAGTTCTTC. V usage is TRBV9 and J usage is TRBJ2-1; 11 bases are a match to TRBD2. Germline trimming cut 4 bases from V and 8 bases from J; bases unmatched to any gene: 8. The CDR3 loop spans 15 amino acids. Germline CDR1 reads SGDLS; CDR2 reads YYNGEE. Drawing the rest from reference TRBV9 and TRBJ2-1, the complete variable domain is DSGVTQTPKHLITATGQRVTLRCSPRSGDLSVYWYQQSLDQGLQFLIQYYNGEERAKGNILERFSAQQFPDLHSELNLSSLELGDSALYFCASSPTSGSLYEQFFGPGTRLTVL.

V gene TRBV6-2 or TRBV6-3 combines with J gene TRBJ2-7; 7 bases match TRBD2. The CDR3 consists of 17 residues. Germline V gene sequence: CDR1 MNHEY, CDR2 SVGEGT. The junction had 15 bases not matched to a gene; V was cut back by 4 bases and J by 3 bases. The CDR3 DNA follows: TGTGCCAGCAGTTGGAGCGTTGGCGGGAGCCTATTCTACGAGCAGTACTTC. Its translation: CASSWSVGGSLFYEQYF.

The rearrangement joins TRBV5-4 to TRBJ2-2, with 11 bases identical to TRBD2. The J segment lost 6 bases and the V segment lost 0 bases, leaving 4 bases of the junction unmatched. The CDR3 has 16 residues. The germline V gene has CDR1 SGHNT and CDR2 YYREEE (reference sequence). Here the CDR3 DNA reads TGTGCCAGCAGCTTGGTAGCGGGAGGGCCCGCCGGGGAGCTGTTTTTT. This gives the protein CASSLVAGGPAGELFF.

This rearrangement joins TRBV27 to TRBJ2-7, with a tentative D call TRBD2 (7 bases). Germline V gene data show CDR1 as MNHEY and CDR2 as SMNVEV (reference sequence). V was cut by 6 bases and J by 7 bases, with 22 bases left in between. CDR3 length: 15 amino acids. CDR3 bases: TGTGCCAGCAGCCCTCTTGCGGGAGTAAGGGGGGAGCAGTACTTC. Protein product: CASSPLAGVRGEQYF.

The rearrangement uses TRBV7-6 and TRBJ2-1, with D perhaps matching TRBD2 (6 bases). The V gene's germline CDR1 is SGHVS and CDR2 FNYEAQ. The CDR3 is 15 amino acids. V lost 5 bases and J lost 5, with 16 bases in between. CDR3 region: CASSTRDLGHNEQFF. In DNA form, the CDR3 reads TGTGCCAGCAGCACCCGGGACTTGGGCCACAATGAGCAGTTCTTC.

The rearrangement links TRBV30 to TRBJ2-5; 8 bases fit TRBD1. The germline CDR1 and CDR2 sequences are GTSNPN and SVGIG (reference sequence). The V segment lost 0 bases and the J segment 1 base; nucleotides outside the gene matches: 7. The CDR3 runs to 16 residues. CDR3 DNA sequence: TGTGCCTGGAGTGTACCAGGGGGCGTAGGCCAAGAGACCCAGTACTTC. Translation: CAWSVPGGVGQETQYF.

Of note for this clone: Relative to the germline gene, one junction end is altered; a read error may explain this. Other DNA sequences within the sample encode an identical CDR3. V usage is TRBV28 and J usage is TRBJ1-6; D not certain. Germline CDR1 MDHEN, CDR2 SYDVKM. The CDR3 consists of 12 residues. The CDR3, as DNA: TGTGCCAGCATGGTCGGAAGTTCACCCCTCCACTTC. Amino acids: CASMVGSSPLHF.

This sequence joins TRBV3-1 (or the pseudogene TRBV3-2) and TRBJ2-1, with D perhaps matching TRBD2 (6 bases). V lost 8 bases and J 10 bases, leaving 15 bases between the germline ends. From germline, CDR1 is LGHDT and CDR2 YNNKEL (reference sequence). CDR3 length: 12 residues. The chain's CDR3 is CASGRTTEEQFF. The CDR3 region has the DNA TGTGCCAGCGGCCGGACTACCGAAGAGCAGTTCTTC.

The V call is TRBV6-4, the J call TRBJ2-2, with D hard to call. The germline CDR1 and CDR2 sequences are MRHNA and SNTAGT. V was cut by 4 bases and J by 9 bases, with 15 bases left in between. CDR3 size: 14 residues. The CDR3 nucleotides are TGTGCCAGCAGTGCAGGTCTACCTTCCAGGGAGCTGTTTTTT. Protein product: CASSAGLPSRELFF.

This sequence joins TRBV7-2 and TRBJ2-1; unclear D gene. This CDR3 is 12 amino acids long. V gave up 4 bases and J gave up 6 bases, with 7 bases separating them. The V gene's germline CDR1 is SGHTA and CDR2 FQGNSA. The CDR3 nucleotides are TGTGCCAGCAGCTCTAAGGTCAATGAGCAGTTCTTC. Translation gives CASSSKVNEQFF. Variable domain in full (rest from reference TRBV7-2 and TRBJ2-1): GAGVSQSPSNKVTEKGKDVELRCDPISGHTALYWYRQSLGQGLEFLIYFQGNSAPDKSGLPSDRFSAERTGGSVSTLTIQRTQQEDSAVYLCASSSKVNEQFFGPGTRLTVL.

Here the CDR3 DNA reads TGTGCCAGCAGTCCCCCAGGGGTTGTTGGCTACACCTTC. Protein product: CASSPPGVVGYTF. This chain joins TRBV12-3 or TRBV12-4 and TRBJ1-2; maybe TRBD1 (6 bases). The CDR3 consists of 13 residues. Between the trimmed V and J ends, which lost 5 bases and 7 bases, there was a span of 14 bases.

This chain connects TRBV5-1 to TRBJ1-6; no clear D. Germline assignment: CDR1 SGHRS and CDR2 YFSETQ. The CDR3 covers 13 residues. V lost 4 bases and J 8 bases, leaving 10 bases between the germline ends. CDR3 amino acids: CASSREVDSPLHF. CDR3 sequence (DNA): TGCGCCAGCAGCAGGGAAGTCGATTCACCCCTCCACTTT.